These 27 T cell receptor beta chains were sequenced from one sample in a study of CD8+ T cells in alopecia areata. It was cDNA, reverse transcribed from extracted RNA, that served as the sequencing template. Libraries were prepared by immunoSEQ multiplex PCR; TCRdb keeps only in-frame clonotypes and omits some of them. This sample has about 64,000 clones, with 44% found just once. The sample consisted of NKG2D-low CD8+ T cells sorted from blood. The receptors originated from a human donor with alopecia areata.

The V call is TRBV28, the J call TRBJ2-5; the D gene is possibly TRBD2 (6 bases). Germline V gives CDR1 MDHEN, CDR2 SYDVKM. V was trimmed by 5 bases and J by 4 bases, leaving 17 bases between them. The CDR3 is 15 amino acids. In DNA form, the CDR3 reads TGTGCCAGCAGTCCCCCGGGGGTGGGCGGAGAGACCCAGTACTTC. It specifies CASSPPGVGGETQYF.

The chain carries TRBV5-6 and TRBJ2-7; a possible D gene is TRBD1 (6 bases). Germline CDR1 SGHDT, CDR2 YYEEEE. Deletions cut 4 bases from V and 3 bases from J, with 11 bases between. The CDR3 length is 13 residues. The CDR3 DNA is TGTGCCAGCAGCAAAGGACAGATCTACGAGCAGTACTTC. This encodes CASSKGQIYEQYF.

This chain connects TRBV7-9 to TRBJ2-1; D is uncertain. The V gene's germline CDR1 is SEHNR and CDR2 FQNEAQ (reference sequence). The CDR3 has 12 amino acids. V lost 5 bases to trimming and J lost 4 bases, with 6 bases between them. The DNA for the CDR3 is TGTGCCAGCAGCATCAGGTACAATGAGCAGTTCTTC. This encodes CASSIRYNEQFF.

This clone was observed a handful of times. J is TRBJ2-2 and V is TRBV6-6; D gene uncertain. Germline CDR1 is MNHNY and CDR2 is SVGAGI (reference sequence). CDR3 size: 14 residues. The V gene lost 5 bases and the J gene lost 6 bases, with 13 bases spanning the gap. The CDR3 is CASSLLTRSGELFF. The CDR3 region has the DNA TGTGCCAGCAGTCTGCTGACTCGGTCCGGGGAGCTGTTTTTT.

The rearrangement joins TRBV2 to TRBJ2-6, with 8 bases fitting TRBD1. This CDR3 is built from 17 residues. V lost 10 bases, J lost 1 base, and 12 bases stayed unmatched. Germline values: CDR1 SNHLY, CDR2 FYNNEI. DNA of the CDR3: TGTGCCAATGACTTGGGACAGGCCAGATCTGGGGCCAACGTCCTGACTTTC. It specifies CANDLGQARSGANVLTF.

This chain joins TRBV5-1 and TRBJ2-7, with TRBD2 as a possible D gene (6 bases). Germline V gene data show CDR1 as SGHRS and CDR2 as YFSETQ. The CDR3 loop spans 13 amino acids. Trimming pared 4 bases from V and 2 bases from J, leaving 10 bases between. The CDR3 loop is CASSPSGAYEQYF. CDR3 bases: TGCGCCAGCAGCCCCTCGGGGGCCTACGAGCAGTACTTC.

This clone was picked up many times. The chain uses TRBV7-6 and TRBJ2-3; 8 nucleotides align to TRBD1. CDR1 is SGHVS and CDR2 is FNYEAQ in the germline V gene. The CDR3 has 16 amino acids. V shed 4 bases, J shed 3 bases, and the junction held 9 bases outside the gene matches. The CDR3 sequence is CASSYSDRAGTDTQYF. CDR3 sequence (DNA): TGTGCCAGCAGCTACTCGGACAGGGCAGGAACAGATACGCAGTATTTT.

This clone was seen a single time. V usage is TRBV11-2 and J usage is TRBJ2-7; TRBD1 aligns across 8 bases. CDR3 length: 19 residues. Germline V lookup: CDR1 SGHAT, CDR2 FQNNGV. V lost 6 bases and J lost 0; bases outside the gene matches: 19. The CDR3 nucleotides are TGTGCCAGCAGTCTCAACCGGGACAGGAAGGGCTTAAGCTCCTACGAGCAGTACTTC. Protein product: CASSLNRDRKGLSSYEQYF.

The chain joins TRBV29-1 to TRBJ2-1; 8 positions agree with TRBD1. CDR3 size: 15 residues. Germline lookup yields CDR1 SQVTM and CDR2 ANQGSEA. With V trimmed by 1 base and J by 2 bases, 4 bases remained unmatched. Written as DNA, the CDR3 is TGCAGCGTTGAAGGACAGGGGTCCCCCTACAATGAGCAGTTCTTC. Its protein product is CSVEGQGSPYNEQFF.

This chain connects TRBV7-3 to TRBJ2-3, with 7 bases fitting TRBD2. Germline V gives CDR1 SGHTA, CDR2 FQGTGA. The CDR3 is 14 amino acids. V was clipped by 6 bases and J by 1 base; unmatched bases: 4. The CDR3 coding sequence is TGTGCCAGCAGTTTCCTAGCGGGCACAGATACGCAGTATTTT. Residues: CASSFLAGTDTQYF.

V is TRBV28 and J is TRBJ1-2; D unresolved. V lost 5 bases to trimming and J lost 1 base, with 8 bases between them. Germline V gene sequence: CDR1 MDHEN, CDR2 SYDVKM. There are 13 residues in the CDR3. The CDR3 loop reads CASSVQFNYGYTF. Written as DNA, the CDR3 is TGTGCCAGCAGTGTACAGTTTAACTATGGCTACACCTTC.

This clone was seen only a few times. V usage is TRBV28 and J usage is TRBJ2-7; D uncertain. Trimming left V 3 bases short and J 3 bases short, with 3 bases between. The CDR3 contains 11 residues. CDR1 and CDR2 (germline): MDHEN, SYDVKM. CDR3: CASSFFYEQYF. The CDR3 nucleotides are TGTGCCAGCAGTTTTTTCTACGAGCAGTACTTC.

The chain employs TRBV7-2 and TRBJ2-7; maybe TRBD2 (6 bases). Germline CDR1 is SGHTA and CDR2 is FQGNSA. CDR3 size: 14 residues. Trimming left V 1 base short and J 11 bases short, with 18 bases between. The CDR3 coding sequence is TGTGCCAGCAGCTTAGTGTCTTCACCCGGAGGGGAGTACTTC. Translating gives CASSLVSSPGGEYF.

The table lists this clone with a few counts. CDR3 DNA: TGTGCCAGCAGCTTGGAGTTTCAGGATCCGGTGTTCGGAAGCTACACCTTC. Translation: CASSLEFQDPVFGSYTF. V usage is TRBV5-4 and J usage is TRBJ1-2; D remains ambiguous. This CDR3 contains 17 residues. Trimming cost V 0 bases and J 9 bases, with 24 bases left between them. Germline values: CDR1 SGHNT, CDR2 YYREEE (reference sequence).

The chain employs TRBV28 and TRBJ2-3; D uncertain. The germline V gene has CDR1 MDHEN and CDR2 SYDVKM. Trimming removed 4 bases from V and 2 bases from J, with 13 bases in between. The CDR3 has 15 amino acids. CDR3: CASSSVPRYTDTQYF. DNA for the CDR3: TGTGCCAGCAGTTCGGTACCGAGATACACAGATACGCAGTATTTT.

V and J are TRBV4-2 and TRBJ2-2; 8 positions agree with TRBD1. The germline gives CDR1 LGHNA, CDR2 YNFKEQ. This CDR3 spans 15 amino acids. The trim removed 4 bases at V and 6 bases at J, leaving 7 bases unmatched. The CDR3 bases are TGTGCCAGCAGCCCCTGGACAGGGTGGGCCGGGGAGCTGTTTTTT. Translated: CASSPWTGWAGELFF.

The chain uses TRBV29-1 and TRBJ2-1; D is undetermined. V shed 4 bases and J shed 9 bases, with 16 bases lying between them. Germline V CDR1 and CDR2: SQVTM, ANQGSEA. The CDR3 is made up of 13 amino acids. The CDR3 sequence is CSVGSGRPGEQFF. The CDR3 region has the DNA TGCAGCGTTGGTTCTGGACGACCCGGTGAGCAGTTCTTC.

This clone came up a few times. The chain employs TRBV28 and TRBJ2-2; D is possibly TRBD1 (7 bases). Germline V gene data show CDR1 as MDHEN and CDR2 as SYDVKM. Deletions cut 3 bases from V and 13 bases from J, with 15 bases between. The CDR3 is made up of 13 amino acids. CDR3 coding DNA: TGTGCCAGCAGTTTCGCGGGACAGTTTGCGCTGTTTTTT. Residues: CASSFAGQFALFF.

The rearrangement uses TRBV28 and TRBJ2-5; 7 bases align to TRBD2. The CDR3 runs to 15 residues. Germline CDR1 is MDHEN and CDR2 is SYDVKM. V lost 8 bases to trimming and J lost 5 bases; unmatched junction nucleotides: 14. The CDR3 is CASPPIGLVNETQYF. In DNA form, the CDR3 reads TGTGCCAGCCCCCCCATAGGACTAGTGAATGAGACCCAGTACTTC. The full variable domain, its missing parts supplied by reference TRBV28 and TRBJ2-5, is DVKVTQSSRYLVKRTGEKVFLECVQDMDHENMFWYRQDPGLGLRLIYFSYDVKMKEKGDIPEGYSVSREKKERFSLILESASTNQTSMYLCASPPIGLVNETQYFGPGTRLLVL.

V is TRBV4-1 and J is TRBJ1-2; D is unresolved. This CDR3 region has 13 residues. V shed 2 bases and J shed 6 bases, with 10 bases lying between them. Looked up from germline, CDR1 is MGHRA and CDR2 is YSYEKL. The DNA for the CDR3 is TGCGCCAGCAGCCAATCACCAGGAAATGGCTACACCTTC. Translating gives CASSQSPGNGYTF.

This clone came up a few times. CDR3 sequence reads: CASSPTGTGNTDTQYF. As DNA, the CDR3 is TGTGCCAGCAGCCCAACCGGGACAGGCAACACAGATACGCAGTATTTT. J is TRBJ2-3 and V is TRBV7-9; 8 positions agree with TRBD1. The V segment lost 5 bases and the J segment 2 bases; nucleotides outside the gene matches: 9. The CDR3 has 16 residues. Germline V CDR1 and CDR2: SEHNR, FQNEAQ (reference sequence).

The chain couples TRBV15 to TRBJ2-6; the D gene is possibly TRBD2 (5 bases). V dropped 4 bases and J dropped 4 bases, with 8 bases sitting between them. This CDR3 has 14 residues. In germline, CDR1 is LNHNV, CDR2 YYDKDF (reference sequence). CDR3 sequence: CATSTGNGANVLTF. CDR3 coding DNA: TGTGCCACCAGCACCGGGAACGGGGCCAACGTCCTGACTTTC.

This clone was seen more than once but under ten times. The genes are TRBV5-1 and TRBJ1-1; no clear D gene. The CDR3 totals 13 residues. V was cut by 4 bases and J by 6 bases, with 13 bases left in between. In germline, CDR1 is SGHRS, CDR2 YFSETQ. CDR3 coding DNA: TGCGCCAGCAGCCCCGGGGAGGGCTCTGAAGCTTTCTTT. Translated, it gives CASSPGEGSEAFF.

The chain links TRBV6-4 to TRBJ2-2, with 7 bases aligning to TRBD1. Germline CDR1 and CDR2: MRHNA and SNTAGT. The CDR3 extends over 13 amino acids. V lost 4 bases to trimming and J lost 6 bases; unmatched junction nucleotides: 2. CDR3 in amino acids: CASSAGGAGELFF. CDR3 DNA sequence: TGTGCCAGCAGTGCAGGGGGAGCCGGGGAGCTGTTTTTT.

The genes are TRBV30 and TRBJ2-7, with 9 nucleotides matching TRBD2. The CDR3 spans 17 residues. With V trimmed by 4 bases and J by 5 bases, 18 bases remained unmatched. Germline V gene lookup returns CDR1 GTSNPN and CDR2 SVGIG (reference sequence). The CDR3 DNA reads TGTGCCTGGACCGACTACGGGGGCGGGAGGGCCTCAAACGAGCAGTACTTC. Its translation is CAWTDYGGGRASNEQYF.

The V and J genes are TRBV5-4 and TRBJ2-2; tentatively, D is TRBD2 (6 bases). Trimming removed 4 bases at V and 0 bases at J, with 10 bases between. The CDR3 is 15 amino acids. The germline CDR1 and CDR2 sequences are SGHNT and YYREEE (reference sequence). The CDR3, as DNA: TGTGCCAGCAGCCCGGGGAGGACGAACACCGGGGAGCTGTTTTTT. Translating it yields CASSPGRTNTGELFF.

This clone was counted a few times. The chain links TRBV5-4 to TRBJ2-1; unclear D gene. Germline-derived CDR1 and CDR2 are SGHNT and YYREEE (reference sequence). The CDR3 loop spans 11 amino acids. V lost 4 bases to trimming and J lost 3 bases, with 2 bases between them. The CDR3 bases are TGTGCCAGCAGCCTCTACAATGAGCAGTTCTTC. Translation gives CASSLYNEQFF.